This T cell receptor beta chain was captured by sequencing in a study of cytomegalovirus exposure and HLA in healthy donors. Assay used: immunoSEQ multiplex PCR; TCRdb lists only in-frame clones, some missing. The sample contains around 60,000 clones, 80% to 95% of which appear only once. Trimming left V 4 bases short and J 5 bases short, with 17 bases between. The CDR3 sequence is 15 residues long. Germline assignment: CDR1 SEHNR and CDR2 FQNEAQ (reference sequence). This rearrangement joins TRBV7-9 to TRBJ1-1, with D maybe TRBD1 (6 bases). The sequencing input was PBMCs. This TCR was sampled from a man younger than 35 in good health and CMV-seronegative. CDR3 protein: CASSWVIGGVTEAFF. DNA for the CDR3: TGTGCCAGCAGCTGGGTAATAGGGGGAGTTACTGAAGCTTTCTTT.